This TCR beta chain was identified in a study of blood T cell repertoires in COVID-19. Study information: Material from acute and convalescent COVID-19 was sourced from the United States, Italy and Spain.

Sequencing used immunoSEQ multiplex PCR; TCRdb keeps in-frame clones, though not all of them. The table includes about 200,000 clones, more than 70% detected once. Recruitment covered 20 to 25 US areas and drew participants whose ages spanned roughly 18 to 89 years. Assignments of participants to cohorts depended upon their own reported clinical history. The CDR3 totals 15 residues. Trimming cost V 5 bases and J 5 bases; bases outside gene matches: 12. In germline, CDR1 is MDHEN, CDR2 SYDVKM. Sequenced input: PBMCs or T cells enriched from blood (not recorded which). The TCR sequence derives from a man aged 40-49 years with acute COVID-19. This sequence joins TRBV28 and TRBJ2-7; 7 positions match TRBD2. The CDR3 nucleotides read TGTGCCAGCAGTCCTAGCCGGGGACTACCTGACGAGCAGTACTTC. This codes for CASSPSRGLPDEQYF.